This is a list of T cell receptor beta chains from one sample in a study of T cells after yellow fever vaccination. MiXCR was run by TCRdb on the 5' RACE reads, yielding one entry per CDR3 protein. Seen here are 550,000 or so distinct CDR3 sequences, roughly 19% observed once, and the top ten hold approximately 15%. The sample was PBMCs, taken 15 days after the yellow fever booster vaccination. The source is a man aged 30 to 45 who received the YFV17D yellow fever vaccine. Both conserved end residues are part of each CDR3. The D gene is left open where the match is weak. Clone size is shown for a subset of rows, as once, few, many or a class of expanded clone.

d_gene: NA; v_gene: TRBV30; abundance: few; j_gene: TRBJ2-3; CDR3aa: CAWSKGTTDTQYF; CDR3nt: TGTGCCTGGAGTAAAGGTACCACAGATACGCAGTATTTT
d_gene: TRBD2; v_gene: TRBV20-1; abundance: few; j_gene: TRBJ2-3; CDR3aa: CSARGSGSPPDTQYF; CDR3nt: TGCAGTGCTAGAGGTAGCGGGAGCCCCCCAGATACGCAGTATTTT
d_gene: NA; v_gene: TRBV7-8; abundance: NA; j_gene: TRBJ1-2; CDR3aa: CASSLAGAQRNYGYTF; CDR3nt: TGTGCCAGCAGCTTAGCAGGGGCCCAACGGAATTATGGCTACACCTTC
d_gene: TRBD2; v_gene: TRBV13; abundance: few; j_gene: TRBJ2-1; CDR3aa: CASSLVPGGEFGEQFF; CDR3nt: TGTGCCAGCAGCTTAGTCCCGGGAGGGGAATTCGGTGAGCAGTTCTTC
d_gene: TRBD1; v_gene: TRBV5-1; abundance: NA; j_gene: TRBJ2-7; CDR3aa: CASSFVVGQAEDEQYF; CDR3nt: TGCGCCAGCAGCTTTGTAGTCGGACAGGCCGAGGACGAGCAGTACTTC
d_gene: NA; v_gene: TRBV4-2; abundance: NA; j_gene: TRBJ1-1; CDR3aa: CASSHQGNTEAFF; CDR3nt: TGTGCCAGCAGCCACCAGGGGAACACTGAAGCTTTCTTT
d_gene: NA; v_gene: TRBV20-1; abundance: NA; j_gene: TRBJ2-3; CDR3aa: CSARPADLYTQYF; CDR3nt: TGCAGTGCTAGACCCGCGGATTTGTATACGCAGTATTTT
d_gene: NA; v_gene: TRBV11-2; abundance: few; j_gene: TRBJ2-5; CDR3aa: CASSLGHQETQYF; CDR3nt: TGTGCCAGCAGCTTAGGGCACCAAGAGACCCAGTACTTC
d_gene: TRBD2; v_gene: TRBV20-1; abundance: NA; j_gene: TRBJ2-7; CDR3aa: CSVPGLANYEQYF; CDR3nt: TGCAGTGTTCCGGGACTAGCGAACTACGAGCAGTACTTC
d_gene: NA; v_gene: TRBV5-1; abundance: NA; j_gene: TRBJ2-2; CDR3aa: CASSSETATGELFF; CDR3nt: TGCGCCAGCAGCTCGGAGACTGCTACCGGGGAGCTGTTTTTT
d_gene: NA; v_gene: TRBV18; abundance: few; j_gene: TRBJ1-2; CDR3aa: CASSPLEGVTLGYTF; CDR3nt: TGTGCCAGCTCCCCTCTTGAGGGGGTTACTCTTGGCTACACCTTC
d_gene: NA; v_gene: TRBV9; abundance: NA; j_gene: TRBJ2-4; CDR3aa: CASSATSDTPGVIQYF; CDR3nt: TGTGCCAGCAGCGCTACTTCGGACACGCCAGGAGTCATTCAGTACTTC
d_gene: TRBD2; v_gene: TRBV10-3; abundance: NA; j_gene: TRBJ2-7; CDR3aa: CAISGGTSGSYEQYF; CDR3nt: TGTGCCATCAGCGGTGGGACTAGCGGCTCCTACGAGCAGTACTTC
d_gene: TRBD2; v_gene: TRBV5-8; abundance: many; j_gene: TRBJ2-5; CDR3aa: CASSTRLAGDEETQYF; CDR3nt: TGTGCCAGCAGCACCAGACTAGCGGGGGATGAAGAGACCCAGTACTTC
d_gene: NA; v_gene: TRBV12-3/TRBV12-4; abundance: few; j_gene: TRBJ2-7; CDR3aa: CASSLSGGYSYEQYF; CDR3nt: TGTGCCAGCAGTTTATCGGGCGGCTACTCCTACGAGCAGTACTTC
d_gene: TRBD1; v_gene: TRBV5-1; abundance: NA; j_gene: TRBJ2-5; CDR3aa: CASSFGTGEPETQYF; CDR3nt: TGCGCCAGCAGCTTCGGGACAGGCGAACCAGAGACCCAGTACTTC
d_gene: TRBD2; v_gene: TRBV7-9; abundance: many; j_gene: TRBJ2-3; CDR3aa: CASSTLAGSTDTQYF; CDR3nt: TGTGCCAGCAGCACGCTAGCGGGGTCCACAGATACGCAGTATTTT
d_gene: NA; v_gene: TRBV6-1; abundance: NA; j_gene: TRBJ2-6; CDR3aa: CASSAGSSGANVLTF; CDR3nt: TGTGCCAGCAGTGCAGGGTCCTCTGGGGCCAACGTCCTGACTTTC
d_gene: TRBD2; v_gene: TRBV12-3/TRBV12-4; abundance: NA; j_gene: TRBJ2-1; CDR3aa: CASSFTSGTPRNEQFF; CDR3nt: TGTGCCAGCAGTTTTACTAGCGGGACTCCTCGCAATGAGCAGTTCTTC
d_gene: NA; v_gene: TRBV27; abundance: NA; j_gene: TRBJ2-3; CDR3aa: CASSSTLGSLGTQYF; CDR3nt: TGTGCCAGCAGTTCGACCCTCGGGAGTCTTGGTACGCAGTATTTT
d_gene: TRBD2; v_gene: TRBV5-1; abundance: few; j_gene: TRBJ2-7; CDR3aa: CASSPEGAGFYEQYF; CDR3nt: TGCGCCAGCAGTCCGGAGGGAGCGGGATTCTACGAGCAGTACTTC
d_gene: NA; v_gene: TRBV6-5; abundance: many; j_gene: TRBJ1-2; CDR3aa: CASSYSWDVVEGYTF; CDR3nt: TGTGCCAGCAGTTACTCTTGGGACGTAGTGGAAGGCTACACCTTC
d_gene: TRBD2; v_gene: TRBV2; abundance: NA; j_gene: TRBJ2-1; CDR3aa: CARGTSASNEQFF; CDR3nt: TGTGCCAGAGGGACTAGCGCTTCCAATGAGCAGTTCTTC
d_gene: NA; v_gene: TRBV9; abundance: NA; j_gene: TRBJ2-1; CDR3aa: CASSAPPTGISYNEQFF; CDR3nt: TGTGCCAGCAGCGCCCCCCCTACAGGGATCTCCTACAATGAGCAGTTCTTC
d_gene: TRBD2; v_gene: TRBV7-2; abundance: NA; j_gene: TRBJ2-7; CDR3aa: CASSFRAGVRYEQYF; CDR3nt: TGTGCCAGCAGCTTTCGGGCGGGAGTGAGGTACGAGCAGTACTTC
d_gene: TRBD2; v_gene: TRBV30; abundance: few; j_gene: TRBJ2-1; CDR3aa: CAWSVRTSGSYNEQFF; CDR3nt: TGTGCCTGGAGTGTACGAACTAGCGGGAGTTATAATGAGCAGTTCTTC
d_gene: NA; v_gene: TRBV5-6; abundance: few; j_gene: TRBJ2-7; CDR3aa: CASSLYRAYEQYF; CDR3nt: TGTGCCAGCAGCTTGTACAGGGCTTACGAGCAGTACTTC
d_gene: TRBD2; v_gene: TRBV12-3/TRBV12-4; abundance: once; j_gene: TRBJ2-3; CDR3aa: CASSRLALTDTQYF; CDR3nt: TGTGCCAGCAGCCGACTAGCGCTCACAGATACGCAGTATTTT
d_gene: NA; v_gene: TRBV14; abundance: few; j_gene: TRBJ2-2; CDR3aa: CASIRPNTGELFF; CDR3nt: TGTGCCAGCATCCGCCCGAACACCGGGGAGCTGTTTTTT
d_gene: NA; v_gene: TRBV28; abundance: NA; j_gene: TRBJ2-1; CDR3aa: CASSFPRDKWEQFF; CDR3nt: TGTGCCAGCAGTTTCCCCCGGGACAAATGGGAGCAGTTCTTC
d_gene: NA; v_gene: TRBV6-4; abundance: NA; j_gene: TRBJ2-7; CDR3aa: CARPRPNYEQYF; CDR3nt: TGTGCCAGACCCCGGCCTAACTACGAGCAGTACTTC
d_gene: NA; v_gene: TRBV4-2; abundance: few; j_gene: TRBJ2-2; CDR3aa: CASSQGVDSSNTGELFF; CDR3nt: TGTGCCAGCAGCCAAGGGGTGGACAGCTCGAACACCGGGGAGCTGTTTTTT
d_gene: NA; v_gene: TRBV7-2; abundance: few; j_gene: TRBJ2-1; CDR3aa: CASSLAYGNEQFF; CDR3nt: TGTGCCAGCAGCCTGGCCTACGGCAATGAGCAGTTCTTC
d_gene: TRBD2; v_gene: TRBV4-3; abundance: NA; j_gene: TRBJ2-1; CDR3aa: CASSQDWDQPGGNEQFF; CDR3nt: TGCGCCAGCAGCCAAGATTGGGACCAACCGGGGGGAAATGAGCAGTTCTTC